One sample yielded the 9 T cell receptor beta chains listed below, sequenced in a study of T cells in Graves' hyperthyroidism and ophthalmopathy. RNA transcripts yielded amplified TCR beta CDR3 regions. The HTBI primer set drove a first-round RT-PCR of the TCR CDR3. MiXCR, run by TCRdb on the multiplex PCR reads, gives a single entry per CDR3 protein. In the table there are hundreds of thousands of distinct CDR3 sequences, around 20% of which are singletons. The sequenced sample was blood. The receptors stem from a woman aged 50 to 60 with Graves' hyperthyroidism that later progressed to Graves' ophthalmopathy.

The V call is TRBV6-1, the J call TRBJ1-1, with 9 bases identical to TRBD1. Germline CDR1 MNHNS, CDR2 SASEGT. CDR3 length: 13 residues. Trimming cost V 7 bases and J 4 bases; bases outside gene matches: 4. The CDR3 loop reads CASTGTGTTEAFF. The CDR3 bases are TGTGCCAGCACCGGGACAGGGACCACTGAAGCTTTCTTT.

The CDR3 sequence: CASSQERRKLDTQYF. The CDR3 DNA follows: TGTGCCAGCAGCCAAGAACGCAGGAAACTAGATACGCAGTATTTT. This chain uses TRBV3-1 with TRBJ2-3; D is unclear. CDR3 size: 15 residues. Between the trimmed V and J ends, which lost 0 bases and 5 bases, there was a span of 12 bases. In germline, CDR1 is LGHDT, CDR2 YNNKEL (reference sequence).

There are many counts of this clonotype. The V call is TRBV20-1, the J call TRBJ1-2; TRBD1 matches 8 bases. Germline CDR1 is DFQATT and CDR2 is SNEGSKA (reference sequence). This CDR3 comprises 15 residues. The J segment lost 2 bases and the V segment lost 8 bases, leaving 13 bases of the junction unmatched. The CDR3 loop reads CSPSGQDGDNYGYTF. The CDR3, as DNA: TGCAGTCCCTCGGGACAGGACGGGGACAACTATGGCTACACCTTC.

This chain links TRBV5-1 with TRBJ1-2; maybe TRBD1 (5 bases). V was shortened by 4 bases and J by 8 bases, with 15 bases between the two germline ends. This CDR3 contains 13 residues. Germline-derived CDR1 and CDR2 are SGHRS and YFSETQ. The CDR3 DNA reads as TGCGCCAGCAGCACTGGGACCCCGCGGGGCTACACCTTC. Amino acids: CASSTGTPRGYTF.

In this sample, this clonotype turned up a few times. This chain joins TRBV6-5 and TRBJ2-3, with 8 bases aligning to TRBD1. V dropped 2 bases and J dropped 2; count of bases not matched to a gene: 15. The CDR3 contains 19 residues. CDR1 is MNHEY and CDR2 is SVGAGI in the germline V gene. CDR3 loop: CASSYTAPIPGQVTDTQYF. The CDR3 coding sequence is TGTGCCAGCAGTTACACCGCCCCCATTCCGGGACAGGTCACAGATACGCAGTATTTT.

Ten or more counts support this clonotype. The J gene is TRBJ2-1, the V gene TRBV5-1; D uncertain. The V gene lost 10 bases and the J gene lost 8 bases, with 10 bases spanning the gap. The CDR3 spans 10 residues. Per the germline V gene, CDR1 is SGHRS and CDR2 is YFSETQ. CDR3 nucleotide sequence: TGCGCCGGGGATTTTGATGAGCAGTTCTTC. This translates into CAGDFDEQFF.

This chain connects TRBV27 to TRBJ1-1, with D unclear. Germline V gene data show CDR1 as MNHEY and CDR2 as SMNVEV (reference sequence). The CDR3 spans 14 residues. V lost 2 bases to trimming and J lost 1 base, with 8 bases between them. CDR3 DNA sequence: TGTGCCAGCAGTTTACTTTATGGGAACACTGAAGCTTTCTTT. It yields the protein CASSLLYGNTEAFF.

This clonotype has ten or more counts. This chain joins TRBV9 and TRBJ1-5, with 11 bases lining up with TRBD1. This CDR3 contains 15 residues. In germline, CDR1 is SGDLS, CDR2 YYNGEE. J was trimmed by 7 bases and V by 0 bases; bases with no gene match: 3. CDR3 amino acids: CASSVGDRGRQPQHF. In DNA, the CDR3 is TGTGCCAGCAGCGTAGGGGACAGGGGGAGACAGCCCCAGCATTTT.

The table lists this clonotype with many counts. The rearrangement joins TRBV15 to TRBJ1-4; 8 bases align to TRBD1. This CDR3 has 15 amino acids. Unmatched junction bases numbered 9, after V lost 4 bases and J lost 8 bases. Per the germline V gene, CDR1 is LNHNV and CDR2 is YYDKDF (reference sequence). In DNA form, the CDR3 reads TGTGCCACCAGCACAGACAGGGGAACGGGGGAAAAACTGTTTTTT. Translation gives CATSTDRGTGEKLFF.